Following are 29 T cell receptor beta chains from one sample sequenced in a study of CD4 T cells in relation to SARS-CoV-2 and coronaviruses. Before the COVID-19 pandemic, during about 2011-2019, CD4+ T cells were taken from unexposed donors. The cells were cultured for approximately ten days before CD4+ T cells were isolated. Profiled with immunoSEQ multiplex PCR; TCRdb holds only in-frame clones, not every one. The repertoire consists of 21,000 or so clones, with about 81% occurring once and the leading ten covering 9% to 15%. The antigens these receptors bind are not known. Sequencing was done on a sample of CD4+ T cells from PBMCs, cultured in vitro. These receptors were collected from a human donor in good health.

J is TRBJ1-1 and V is TRBV18; tentative D call: TRBD1 (5 bases). This CDR3 region has 17 residues. Germline CDR1 and CDR2: KGHSH and LQKENI. The germline V and J ends were trimmed by 1 base and 0 bases, with 15 bases remaining between them. In DNA form, the CDR3 reads TGTGCCAGCTCACCACGATCACCAGGGCTGTTGAACACTGAAGCTTTCTTT. Translation gives CASSPRSPGLLNTEAFF. Combining the CDR3 with reference TRBV18 and TRBJ1-1 gives the whole variable domain NAGVMQNPRHLVRRRGQEARLRCSPMKGHSHVYWYRQLPEEGLKFMVYLQKENIIDESGMPKERFSAEFPKEGPSILRIQQVVRGDSAAYFCASSPRSPGLLNTEAFFGQGTRLTVV.

This chain uses TRBV24-1 with TRBJ2-7, with 7 positions matching TRBD1. Per germline, CDR1 KGHDR and CDR2 SFDVKD. J lost 7 bases, V lost 4 bases, and 6 bases had no gene match. The CDR3 runs 13 residues. Here the CDR3 DNA reads TGTGCCACCAGTGACGTTGGACAGGAAGAGCAGTACTTC. Translating gives CATSDVGQEEQYF.

The V gene is TRBV28, the J gene TRBJ2-3; a possible D gene is TRBD1 (6 bases). Germline-derived CDR1 and CDR2 are MDHEN and SYDVKM. V was shortened by 5 bases and J by 6 bases, with 21 bases between the two germline ends. The CDR3 has 16 amino acids. CDR3 region: CASSPIAGQKGDTQYF. The CDR3 nucleotides are TGTGCCAGCAGTCCCATCGCCGGACAGAAAGGGGATACGCAGTATTTT.

J is TRBJ1-5 and V is TRBV19; D gene unclear. The germline CDR1 and CDR2 sequences are LNHDA and SQIVND (reference sequence). The CDR3 covers 16 residues. V was cut by 0 bases and J by 4 bases, with 13 bases left in between. Here the CDR3 DNA reads TGTGCCAGTAGTATAGAAGGCGCGTGGTCGAATCAGCCCCAGCATTTT. Translation gives CASSIEGAWSNQPQHF. The full variable domain, rest sourced from reference TRBV19 and TRBJ1-5, is DGGITQSPKYLFRKEGQNVTLSCEQNLNHDAMYWYRQDPGQGLRLIYYSQIVNDFQKGDIAEGYSVSREKKESFPLTVTSAQKNPTAFYLCASSIEGAWSNQPQHFGDGTRLSIL.

V and J are TRBV2 and TRBJ1-2; D possibly corresponds to TRBD1 (5 bases). This CDR3 is 12 amino acids long. V was cut by 9 bases and J by 3 bases, with 11 bases left in between. The germline CDR1 and CDR2 sequences are SNHLY and FYNNEI. CDR3 region: CASYTGDYGYTF. The DNA of the CDR3 is TGTGCCAGTTACACGGGGGACTATGGCTACACCTTC. Full variable domain (rest looked up from reference TRBV2 and TRBJ1-2): EPEVTQTPSHQVTQMGQEVILRCVPISNHLYFYWYRQILGQKVEFLVSFYNNEISEKSEIFDDQFSVERPDGSNFTLKIRSTKLEDSAMYFCASYTGDYGYTFGSGTRLTVV.

The V and J genes are TRBV12-3 or TRBV12-4 and TRBJ1-1; possible D gene TRBD1, 5 bases. This CDR3 comprises 12 residues. Between the trimmed V and J ends, which lost 6 bases and 6 bases, there was a span of 11 bases. CDR3 sequence reads: CASRGVEAEAFF. For the CDR3, the DNA is TGTGCCAGCAGGGGGGTTGAGGCTGAAGCTTTCTTT.

This clone was counted only a few times. The V call is TRBV10-3, the J call TRBJ1-1; D unresolved. V lost 0 bases and J 1 base, leaving 9 bases between the germline ends. This CDR3 is 15 amino acids long. CDR1 and CDR2 (germline): ENHRY, SYGVKD. CDR3 sequence: CAISESEARNTEAFF. As DNA, the CDR3 is TGTGCCATCAGTGAGTCGGAGGCCCGGAACACTGAAGCTTTCTTT.

In nucleotides, the CDR3 is TGTGCCAGCAGCCCCATAACGACAGCCAGTCTCGAAGCTTTCTTT. This encodes CASSPITTASLEAFF. This rearrangement joins TRBV7-9 to TRBJ1-1; D possibly corresponds to TRBD1 (5 bases). V lost 5 bases to trimming and J lost 8 bases, with 21 bases between them. Germline CDR1 reads SEHNR; CDR2 reads FQNEAQ (reference sequence). The length of the CDR3 is 15 residues.

The gene calls are TRBV3-1 (or the pseudogene TRBV3-2) and TRBJ1-1; tentative D call: TRBD1 (5 bases). The V end was cut by 0 bases, the J end by 11 bases, with 13 bases between. Looked up from germline, CDR1 is LGHDT and CDR2 is YNNKEL (reference sequence). This CDR3 spans 13 amino acids. The CDR3 nucleotides read TGTGCCAGCAGCCAAGATAATCGGGGGGAGGCTTTCTTT. It yields the protein CASSQDNRGEAFF.

This clone has just a few counts. The CDR3 nucleotides read TGTGCCAGCAGCTTGGATCTGATGGCGGGGGCAACGGCTGGCTACACCTTC. Its protein is CASSLDLMAGATAGYTF. The chain employs TRBV5-4 and TRBJ1-2; D possibly corresponds to TRBD1 (6 bases). Deletions cut 0 bases from V and 7 bases from J, with 22 bases between. The CDR3 contains 17 residues. Germline CDR1 reads SGHNT; CDR2 reads YYREEE (reference sequence).

This chain uses TRBV12-5 with TRBJ1-5; no reliable D call. V dropped 1 base and J dropped 7 bases, with 8 bases sitting between them. Germline V gene sequence: CDR1 LGHNT, CDR2 FRNRAP. This CDR3 comprises 13 residues. The CDR3, as DNA: TGTGCTAGTGGTTTGGGGGAGAGCCAGCCCCAGCATTTT. Encoded protein: CASGLGESQPQHF.

The chain couples TRBV5-4 to TRBJ2-2; 9 bases agree with TRBD2. CDR3 size: 15 residues. After removal of 1 base from V and 8 bases from J, the junction contained 6 bases not matched to a gene. CDR1 and CDR2 from the germline V gene are SGHNT and YYREEE (reference sequence). This CDR3 is CASSLSSGNLGELFF. CDR3 DNA sequence: TGTGCCAGCAGCTTGTCTAGCGGGAACTTGGGGGAGCTGTTTTTT.

The chain combines TRBV5-4 with TRBJ1-1, with TRBD1 matching over 12 bases. J was trimmed by 5 bases and V by 0 bases; bases with no gene match: 11. CDR3 length equals 18 residues. Germline CDR1 and CDR2: SGHNT and YYREEE (reference sequence). CDR3 region: CASSLDSGTGGFYTEAFF. The CDR3 DNA is TGTGCCAGCAGCTTGGATTCCGGGACAGGGGGCTTTTATACTGAAGCTTTCTTT.

This clone was seen a few times. V and J are TRBV19 and TRBJ1-5; D is undetermined. This CDR3 has 13 amino acids. V was shortened by 6 bases and J by 6 bases, with 12 bases between the two germline ends. CDR1 and CDR2 (germline): LNHDA, SQIVND (reference sequence). CDR3 loop: CASRRLEGQPQHF. DNA for the CDR3: TGTGCCAGTAGGCGGTTGGAGGGTCAGCCCCAGCATTTT.

The V call is TRBV3-1 (or the pseudogene TRBV3-2), the J call TRBJ1-1; tentative D call: TRBD1 (5 bases). Trimming shortened V by 1 base and J by 5 bases, and 14 bases separated the two germline ends. The CDR3 consists of 15 residues. Germline loops: CDR1 LGHDT, CDR2 YNNKEL (reference sequence). CDR3 amino acids: CASSQASGGRTEAFF. The CDR3 DNA reads TGTGCCAGCAGCCAAGCATCCGGGGGAAGAACTGAAGCTTTCTTT.

The chain joins TRBV9 to TRBJ1-5; D unresolved. This CDR3 has 15 amino acids. V was shortened by 2 bases and J by 4 bases, with 13 bases between the two germline ends. Looked up from germline, CDR1 is SGDLS and CDR2 is YYNGEE. The CDR3 DNA follows: TGTGCCAGCAGCGTGGGGTCAAATCCAAATCAGCCCCAGCATTTT. This gives the protein CASSVGSNPNQPQHF.

The V call is TRBV6-5, the J call TRBJ2-1; 8 nucleotides line up with TRBD2. V shed 2 bases, J shed 6 bases, and the junction held 6 bases outside the gene matches. CDR1 MNHEY and CDR2 SVGAGI come from the germline V gene. The CDR3 is made up of 15 amino acids. The CDR3 protein is CASSYHGRALNEQFF. The CDR3 nucleotides are TGTGCCAGCAGTTACCACGGGAGGGCCCTCAATGAGCAGTTCTTC.

The V and J genes are TRBV12-3 or TRBV12-4 and TRBJ1-2; a possible D gene is TRBD1 (5 bases). The V gene lost 3 bases and the J gene lost 3 bases, with 8 bases spanning the gap. The CDR3 extends over 13 amino acids. The CDR3 here is CASSFKGDYGYTF. The CDR3 DNA sequence: TGTGCCAGCAGTTTCAAAGGGGACTATGGCTACACCTTC.

V gene TRBV2 combines with J gene TRBJ2-1; D unclear. The V and J ends lost 5 bases and 0 bases respectively, with 14 bases between them. The CDR3 sequence is 16 residues long. From germline, CDR1 is SNHLY and CDR2 FYNNEI. CDR3 residues: CASSPMVLRSYNEQFF. The CDR3 nucleotides read TGTGCCAGCAGTCCTATGGTCTTGCGCTCCTACAATGAGCAGTTCTTC.

The chain carries TRBV2 and TRBJ2-5; a possible D gene is TRBD2 (7 bases). This CDR3 is 13 amino acids long. Deletions cut 7 bases from V and 4 bases from J, with 13 bases between. Germline V CDR1 and CDR2: SNHLY, FYNNEI. The CDR3 DNA reads as TGTGCCAGCATCAAAGGGGGGGGAGAGACCCAGTACTTC. Translating it yields CASIKGGGETQYF.

The V call is TRBV19, the J call TRBJ1-1; a weak D match, TRBD1 (5 bases). Germline V gives CDR1 LNHDA, CDR2 SQIVND (reference sequence). The CDR3 extends over 15 amino acids. V was pared by 3 bases and J by 4 bases, with 15 bases between. Written as DNA, the CDR3 is TGTGCCAGTAGTATCGGGGCAGGGCGCGGCACTGAAGCTTTCTTT. Translating gives CASSIGAGRGTEAFF.

This chain connects TRBV7-2 to TRBJ2-2; D gene unclear. CDR1 is SGHTA and CDR2 is FQGNSA in the germline V gene. This CDR3 is 14 amino acids long. The germline V and J ends were trimmed by 0 bases and 6 bases, with 8 bases remaining between them. The DNA for the CDR3 is TGTGCCAGCAGCTTAGCCCCTAGTGCCGGGGAGCTGTTTTTT. Protein product: CASSLAPSAGELFF.

The chain carries TRBV10-3 and TRBJ1-6; 9 bases agree with TRBD1. Trimming cost V 2 bases and J 6 bases; bases outside gene matches: 5. The CDR3 length is 16 residues. The germline gives CDR1 ENHRY, CDR2 SYGVKD. Written as DNA, the CDR3 is TGTGCCATCAGTGAGGCACAGGGGGCCCGTAATTCACCCCTCCACTTT. Translated, it gives CAISEAQGARNSPLHF.

The chain joins TRBV20-1 to TRBJ2-5; D gene ambiguous. The CDR3 length is 15 residues. The ends were cut back, 3 bases at V and 2 bases at J, with 16 bases in the middle. The germline gives CDR1 DFQATT, CDR2 SNEGSKA (reference sequence). DNA for the CDR3: TGCAGTGCTAGTTTTGATTCGGGTACACAAGAGACCCAGTACTTC. This encodes CSASFDSGTQETQYF.

In its sample, this clone was seen once. The junction does not match germline at one end; this may be a read error. The CDR3 DNA sequence: TGTGCAAGCAGGTCCGACTTTTCAGGGGATGGCTACACCTTC. It translates to CASRSDFSGDGYTF. The rearrangement joins TRBV5-4 to TRBJ1-2; D possibly corresponds to TRBD1 (6 bases). The CDR3 spans 14 residues. The germline V gene has CDR1 SGHNT and CDR2 YYREEE (reference sequence). The entire variable domain, with the rest obtained from reference TRBV5-4 and TRBJ1-2, is as follows: ETGVTQSPTHLIKTRGQQVTLRCSSQSGHNTVSWYQQALGQGPQFIFQYYREEENGRGNFPPRFSGLQFPNYSSELNVNALELDDSALYLCASRSDFSGDGYTFGSGTRLTVV.

V gene TRBV13 combines with J gene TRBJ1-3; D gene uncertain. Between the trimmed V and J ends, which lost 3 bases and 4 bases, there was a span of 13 bases. Germline CDR1 and CDR2: PRHDT and FYEKMQ (reference sequence). This CDR3 is 15 amino acids long. The DNA of the CDR3 is TGTGCCAGCAGCTTGAACCTCCGTGGAGGAAACACCATATATTTT. This gives the protein CASSLNLRGGNTIYF.

The chain carries TRBV24-1 and TRBJ2-7; D remains unclear. Germline CDR1 is KGHDR and CDR2 is SFDVKD. With 5 bases removed from V and 2 bases from J, the gap between germline ends came to 12 bases. This CDR3 region has 14 residues. CDR3 DNA: TGTGCCACCAGTGCGGCAGCGAGGCCCTACGAGCAGTACTTC. Amino acids: CATSAAARPYEQYF.

This chain uses TRBV3-1 (or the pseudogene TRBV3-2) with TRBJ2-7; D gene uncertain. Germline values: CDR1 LGHDT, CDR2 YNNKEL (reference sequence). The CDR3 is 14 amino acids. Trimming removed 2 bases from V and 2 bases from J, with 10 bases in between. The CDR3 DNA reads as TGTGCCAGCAGCCAAAGCCAGAGCCCCTACGAGCAGTACTTC. Translating it yields CASSQSQSPYEQYF.

The chain recombines TRBV6-6 with TRBJ1-5, with unresolved D. CDR3 length: 12 amino acids. Trimming removed 4 bases from V and 9 bases from J, with 10 bases in between. Germline V lookup: CDR1 MNHNY, CDR2 SVGAGI (reference sequence). CDR3 nucleotide sequence: TGTGCCAGCAGTTCCTCCAAGTTGCCCCAGCATTTT. Its translation is CASSSSKLPQHF.